The clone carrying this TCR beta chain was seen repeatedly, ten times or more. This CDR3 is 17 amino acids long. V trimming: 1 base; J trimming: 7 bases; junction bases outside the gene matches: 10. Germline loops: CDR1 SGHVS, CDR2 FQNEAQ. This sample is part of a study of low-dose radiotherapy and immunotherapy resistance in tumors. Background on the study: Cohort 1 was given 0.5 Gy fractions every 2 weeks, 6.5 Gy in total. Daily intake of oral aspirin 300 mg by patients lasted four cycles and began on cycle 1 day 1.

Both TCRalpha and TCRbeta chains were reverse transcribed with V-gene-specific primers. For amplifying TCRs, the PCR ran for about 19 cycles with Phusion, which was used together with a constant-region primer and the adapter on the V primers. Amplifying the isolated mRNA was done by in vitro transcription. TCRdb called the reads again in MiXCR, with one record for every CDR3 protein. The sample carries about 58,000 distinct CDR3 sequences, 23% recorded once. Specified time point: after trial treatment. Specified treatment: LDRT plus nivolumab, ipilimumab, low-dose cyclophosphamide and aspirin (RACIN trial). Eligibility required advanced solid tumors lacking tumor-infiltrating lymphocytes.

The chain recombines TRBV7-8 with TRBJ2-1, with 10 bases aligning to TRBD2. Sequencing used PBMCs, obtained after low-dose radiotherapy plus immunotherapy. The receptor was derived from a male donor with prostate cancer. The CDR3 loop reads CASSLVSGGASGNEQFF. The CDR3 nucleotides are TGTGCCAGCAGCTTAGTGAGCGGGGGGGCTTCGGGGAATGAGCAGTTCTTC.